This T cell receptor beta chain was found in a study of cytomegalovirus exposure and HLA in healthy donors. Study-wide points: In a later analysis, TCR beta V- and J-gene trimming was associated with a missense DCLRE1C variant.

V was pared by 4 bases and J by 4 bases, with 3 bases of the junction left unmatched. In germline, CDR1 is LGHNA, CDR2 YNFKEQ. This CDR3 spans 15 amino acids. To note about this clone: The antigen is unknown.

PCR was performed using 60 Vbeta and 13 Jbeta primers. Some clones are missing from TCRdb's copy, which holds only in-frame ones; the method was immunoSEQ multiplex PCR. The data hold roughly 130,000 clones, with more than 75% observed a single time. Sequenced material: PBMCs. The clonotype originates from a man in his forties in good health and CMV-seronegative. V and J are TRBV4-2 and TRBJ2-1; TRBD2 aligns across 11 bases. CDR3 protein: CASSPSGGPYNEQFF. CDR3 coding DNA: TGTGCCAGCAGCCCTAGCGGGGGGCCATACAATGAGCAGTTCTTC.